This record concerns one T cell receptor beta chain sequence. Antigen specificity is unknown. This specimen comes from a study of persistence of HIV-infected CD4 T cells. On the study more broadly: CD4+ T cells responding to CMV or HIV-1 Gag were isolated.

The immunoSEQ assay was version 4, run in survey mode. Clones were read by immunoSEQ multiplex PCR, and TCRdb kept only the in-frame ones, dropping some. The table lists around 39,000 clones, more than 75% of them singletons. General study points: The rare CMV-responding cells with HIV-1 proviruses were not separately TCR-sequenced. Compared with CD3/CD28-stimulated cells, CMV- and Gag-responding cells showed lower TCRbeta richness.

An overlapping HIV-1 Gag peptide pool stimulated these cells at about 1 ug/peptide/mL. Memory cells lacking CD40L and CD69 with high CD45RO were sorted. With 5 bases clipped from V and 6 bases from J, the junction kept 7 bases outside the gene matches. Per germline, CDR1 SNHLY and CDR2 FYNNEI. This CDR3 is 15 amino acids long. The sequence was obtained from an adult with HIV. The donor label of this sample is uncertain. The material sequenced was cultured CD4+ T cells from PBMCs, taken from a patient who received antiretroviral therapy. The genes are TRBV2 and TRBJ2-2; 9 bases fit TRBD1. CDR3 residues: CASSSGQGFPGELFF. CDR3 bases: TGTGCCAGCAGTTCGGGACAGGGTTTTCCCGGGGAGCTGTTTTTT.